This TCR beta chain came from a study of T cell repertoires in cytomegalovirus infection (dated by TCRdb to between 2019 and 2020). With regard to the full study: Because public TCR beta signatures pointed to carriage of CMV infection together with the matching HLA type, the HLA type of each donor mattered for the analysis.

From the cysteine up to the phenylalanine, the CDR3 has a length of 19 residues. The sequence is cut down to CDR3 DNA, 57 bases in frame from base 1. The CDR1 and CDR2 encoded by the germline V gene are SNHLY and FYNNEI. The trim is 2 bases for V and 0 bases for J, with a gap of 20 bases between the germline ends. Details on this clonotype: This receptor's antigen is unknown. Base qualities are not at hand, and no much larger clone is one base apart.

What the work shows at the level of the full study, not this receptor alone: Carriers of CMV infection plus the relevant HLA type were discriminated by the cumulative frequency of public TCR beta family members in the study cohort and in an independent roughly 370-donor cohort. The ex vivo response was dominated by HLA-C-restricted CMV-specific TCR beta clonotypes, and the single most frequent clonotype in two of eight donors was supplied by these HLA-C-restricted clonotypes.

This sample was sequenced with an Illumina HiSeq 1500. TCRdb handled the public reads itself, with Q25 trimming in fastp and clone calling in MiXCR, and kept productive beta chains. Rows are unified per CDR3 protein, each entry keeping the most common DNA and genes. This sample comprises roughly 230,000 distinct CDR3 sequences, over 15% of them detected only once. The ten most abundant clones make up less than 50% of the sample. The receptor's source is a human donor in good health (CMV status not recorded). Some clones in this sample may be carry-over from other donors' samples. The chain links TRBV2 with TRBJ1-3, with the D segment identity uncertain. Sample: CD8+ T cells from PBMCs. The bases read TGTGCCAGCAGTGAAACCTCCATGTCTATGGTAACCTCTGGAAACACCATATATTTT. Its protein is CASSETSMSMVTSGNTIYF.